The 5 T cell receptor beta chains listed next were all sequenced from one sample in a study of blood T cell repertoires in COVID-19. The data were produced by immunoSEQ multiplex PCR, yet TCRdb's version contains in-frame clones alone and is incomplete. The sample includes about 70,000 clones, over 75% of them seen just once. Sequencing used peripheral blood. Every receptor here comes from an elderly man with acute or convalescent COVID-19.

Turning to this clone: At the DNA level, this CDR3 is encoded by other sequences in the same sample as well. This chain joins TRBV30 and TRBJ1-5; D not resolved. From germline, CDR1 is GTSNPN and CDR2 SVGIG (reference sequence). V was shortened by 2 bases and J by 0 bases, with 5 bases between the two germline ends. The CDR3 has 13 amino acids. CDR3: CAWSTDSNQPQHF. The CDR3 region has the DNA TGTGCCTGGAGTACTGATAGCAATCAGCCCCAGCATTTT.

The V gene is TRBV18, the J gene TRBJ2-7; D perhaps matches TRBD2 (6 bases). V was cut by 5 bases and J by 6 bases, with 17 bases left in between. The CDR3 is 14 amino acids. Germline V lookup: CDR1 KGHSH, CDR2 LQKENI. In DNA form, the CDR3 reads TGTGCCAGCTCATCGACTAGTGCCCCAGGCGAGCAGTACTTC. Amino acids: CASSSTSAPGEQYF.

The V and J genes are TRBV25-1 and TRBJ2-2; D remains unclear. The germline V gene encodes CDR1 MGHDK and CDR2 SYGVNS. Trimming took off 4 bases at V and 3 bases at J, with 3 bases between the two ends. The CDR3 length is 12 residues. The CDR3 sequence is CASSAYTGELFF. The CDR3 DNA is TGTGCCAGCAGTGCTTACACCGGGGAGCTGTTTTTT.

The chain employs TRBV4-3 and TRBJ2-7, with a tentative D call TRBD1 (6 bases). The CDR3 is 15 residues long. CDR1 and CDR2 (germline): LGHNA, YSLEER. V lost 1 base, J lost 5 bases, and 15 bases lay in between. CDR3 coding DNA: TGCGCCAGCAGCCAAGGAAATGACAGGATCCACGAGCAGTACTTC. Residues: CASSQGNDRIHEQYF.

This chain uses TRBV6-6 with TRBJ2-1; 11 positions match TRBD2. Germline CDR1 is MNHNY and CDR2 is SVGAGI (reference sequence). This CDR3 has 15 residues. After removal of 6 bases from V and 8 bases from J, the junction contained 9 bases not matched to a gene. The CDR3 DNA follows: TGTGCCAGCAGGAACCCGACTAGCGGGAACCATGAGCAGTTCTTC. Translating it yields CASRNPTSGNHEQFF.